This T cell receptor beta chain was sequenced during a study of T cells in Graves' hyperthyroidism and ophthalmopathy. Study-wide results and caveats: Blood also showed most of the thyroid clonotypes that were expanded above 0.001.

With 5 bases removed from V and 0 bases from J, the gap between germline ends came to 13 bases. CDR1 and CDR2 (germline): SGHRS, YFSETQ. CDR3 length equals 15 residues. Amplified TCR beta CDR3 regions derived from RNA transcripts. Initially, a first-round RT-PCR of the TCR CDR3 employed the HTBI primer set. TCRdb used MiXCR to reprocess the multiplex PCR reads, holding one entry per CDR3 protein. The sample has about 600,000 distinct CDR3 sequences, 14% seen once; the top ten hold around 13%. Inclusion characteristics of ophthalmopathy patients comprised a Clinical Activity Score of at least 3, a NOSPECS grade of at least 4, and duration under 3 months. This clonotype was seen many times. Its specificity is not known.

Source material: blood. The sequence came from a woman aged 50 to 60 with Graves' ophthalmopathy. V is TRBV5-1 and J is TRBJ2-3; no clear D. The CDR3: CASSRVGGSTDTQYF. DNA for the CDR3: TGCGCCAGCAGTCGGGTAGGCGGTAGCACAGATACGCAGTATTTT.